The 10 T cell receptor beta chains below come from one sample, sequenced in a study of shared clonotypes between healthy human individuals. The data were produced by immunoSEQ multiplex PCR, yet TCRdb's version contains in-frame clones alone and is incomplete. The sample includes roughly 850,000 clones, 96% seen only once; the top ten take around 0.21%. CD45RO-negative CD8 cells positively selected for CCR7 made up the naive population, which excluded terminally differentiated effector memory CD45RA+ cells. The sequenced material came from naive CD8+ T cells sorted from blood. The receptors shown here come from a man under 40 in good health.

This clone has a single count. CDR3 sequence reads: CASRKTFNSGNTIYF. The CDR3 DNA follows: TGTGCCAGCAGGAAGACATTCAACTCTGGAAACACCATATATTTT. The chain recombines TRBV27 with TRBJ1-3; D gene unclear. Trimming removed 6 bases at V and 0 bases at J, with 12 bases between. The CDR3 has 15 residues. The germline V gene has CDR1 MNHEY and CDR2 SMNVEV (reference sequence).

In the case of this clone: In the same sample, other DNA sequences code for this CDR3. The chain is built from TRBV6-5 and TRBJ1-2; TRBD1 is a possible D gene (6 bases). Between the trimmed V and J ends, which lost 2 bases and 8 bases, there was a span of 9 bases. Germline loops: CDR1 MNHEY, CDR2 SVGAGI. The CDR3 spans 12 residues. The CDR3 reads CASSYGGWGYTF. CDR3 in DNA: TGTGCCAGCAGTTACGGGGGCTGGGGCTACACCTTC.

V is TRBV7-2 and J is TRBJ2-7; D is ambiguous. V gave up 3 bases and J gave up 4 bases, with 10 bases separating them. The CDR3 contains 13 residues. Germline V lookup: CDR1 SGHTA, CDR2 FQGNSA. CDR3 nucleotide sequence: TGTGCCAGCAGCTTCAATCGAGCTTACGAGCAGTACTTC. It translates to CASSFNRAYEQYF.

V gene TRBV7-9 combines with J gene TRBJ2-7, with a tentative D call TRBD1 (6 bases). V lost 5 bases and J 0 bases, leaving 20 bases between the germline ends. Germline CDR1 is SEHNR and CDR2 is FQNEAQ (reference sequence). The length of the CDR3 is 17 residues. The CDR3 DNA reads TGTGCCAGCAGCCACAAAGATGCTGACAGGAACTCCTACGAGCAGTACTTC. Amino acid sequence: CASSHKDADRNSYEQYF.

This chain joins TRBV13 and TRBJ2-7; no clear D gene. The CDR3 length is 13 residues. V was pared by 2 bases and J by 1 base, with 6 bases between. Germline V gene sequence: CDR1 PRHDT, CDR2 FYEKMQ (reference sequence). The CDR3 reads CASSLRVSYEQYF. CDR3 in DNA: TGTGCCAGCAGCTTACGAGTATCCTACGAGCAGTACTTC.

This clone was detected once. The genes are TRBV5-4 and TRBJ2-7; a possible D gene is TRBD1 (6 bases). Between the trimmed V and J ends, which lost 4 bases and 6 bases, there was a span of 14 bases. Per the germline V gene, CDR1 is SGHNT and CDR2 is YYREEE (reference sequence). The CDR3 is 13 amino acids. The chain's CDR3 is CASSPLTGTEQYF. The CDR3 nucleotides are TGTGCCAGCAGCCCTCTAACAGGGACCGAGCAGTACTTC.

As to this clone: The sample holds other DNA sequences that translate to the same CDR3. The J gene is TRBJ2-1, the V gene TRBV29-1; no definite D call. The CDR3 length is 13 residues. Germline CDR1 is SQVTM and CDR2 is ANQGSEA. Trimming cost V 3 bases and J 0 bases, with 6 bases left between them. The CDR3 DNA sequence: TGCAGCGTTGACGGCGGCTCCTACAATGAGCAGTTCTTC. This translates into CSVDGGSYNEQFF.

The chain recombines TRBV19 with TRBJ2-7; 8 bases match TRBD2. There are 16 residues in the CDR3. CDR1 is LNHDA and CDR2 is SQIVND in the germline V gene (reference sequence). V was pared by 7 bases and J by 3 bases, with 14 bases of the junction left unmatched. The CDR3 region is CASTGPGPGGFYEQYF. The CDR3 coding sequence is TGTGCCAGTACCGGTCCGGGCCCGGGAGGGTTCTACGAGCAGTACTTC.

The chain has TRBV21-1 and TRBJ2-5. TRBV21-1 represents a pseudogene. The CDR3 is 11 amino acids. DNA of the CDR3: TGTGCCAGCACAAGGATCGAGACCCAGTACTTC. It specifies CASTRIETQYF.

The chain combines TRBV28 with TRBJ2-7; perhaps TRBD1 as D (6 bases). This CDR3 is built from 12 residues. Germline CDR1 reads MDHEN; CDR2 reads SYDVKM. Deletions cut 5 bases from V and 4 bases from J, with 9 bases between. DNA for the CDR3: TGTGCCAGCAGTGGACAGATTTACGAGCAGTACTTC. Translation gives CASSGQIYEQYF.